These 9 T cell receptor beta chains came from one sample sequenced in a study of Graves' ophthalmopathy and Graves' hyperthyroidism. RNA transcripts served as template for amplifying TCR beta CDR3 sequences. HTBI primers were employed in first-round RT-PCR, then a second-round multiplex PCR followed. TCRdb re-derived calls from the multiplex PCR reads in MiXCR, one entry per CDR3 protein. The table includes more than 550,000 distinct CDR3 sequences, more than 40% detected once. Material: peripheral blood. These receptors came from an adult man with Graves' ophthalmopathy.

The chain carries TRBV11-1 and TRBJ2-1; TRBD1 or TRBD2 may be the D gene (6 bases each). The ends were cut back, 5 bases at V and 7 bases at J, with 15 bases in the middle. Germline CDR1 SGHAT, CDR2 FQDESV (reference sequence). This CDR3 is 14 amino acids long. The CDR3 DNA follows: TGTGCCAGCAGCCAGGGGACTGCAACTAATGAGCAGTTCTTC. Its translation: CASSQGTATNEQFF. The full variable domain, its missing parts supplied by reference TRBV11-1 and TRBJ2-1, is EAEVAQSPRYKITEKSQAVAFWCDPISGHATLYWYRQILGQGPELLVQFQDESVVDDSQLPKDRFSAERLKGVDSTLKIQPAELGDSAMYLCASSQGTATNEQFFGPGTRLTVL.

The rearrangement joins TRBV7-9 to TRBJ2-5; 11 bases align to TRBD2. The CDR3 spans 16 residues. After removal of 4 bases from V and 4 bases from J, the junction contained 8 bases not matched to a gene. In germline, CDR1 is SEHNR, CDR2 FQNEAQ (reference sequence). CDR3 coding DNA: TGTGCCAGCAGCTCCTCTAGCGGGGGGCGCGGAGAGACCCAGTACTTC. This gives the protein CASSSSSGGRGETQYF.

This clonotype was recorded at least ten times. Compared with germline, one end of the junction differs, possibly owing to a read error. The rearrangement uses TRBV10-3 and TRBJ2-7; the D gene is possibly TRBD1 (5 bases). The CDR3 has 13 residues. The germline V gene has CDR1 ENHRY and CDR2 SYGVKD. The CDR3 sequence: CASSVIQGREQYF. Here the CDR3 DNA reads TGTGCCAGCAGTGTGATCCAGGGTCGGGAGCAGTACTTC.

Comments on this clonotype: This may stem from a read error, because a much larger clone lies one nucleotide away. J is TRBJ1-2 and V is TRBV9; D may be TRBD1 (6 bases). The CDR3 runs to 14 residues. V lost 3 bases and J 8 bases, leaving 17 bases between the germline ends. The germline V gene has CDR1 SGDLS and CDR2 YYNGEE. This CDR3 is CASSATGTMAGYTF. The CDR3 DNA reads as TGTGCCAGCAGCGCGACAGGAACTATGGCCGGCTACACCTTC.

This clonotype has just a few counts. The V and J genes are TRBV10-3 and TRBJ2-1, with 9 bases fitting TRBD2. Trimming cost V 10 bases and J 7 bases; bases outside gene matches: 5. Germline-derived CDR1 and CDR2 are ENHRY and SYGVKD. The CDR3 is 12 residues long. The CDR3 region has the DNA TGTGCCACGCGGACTAGCGTTAATGAGCAGTTCTTC. Protein product: CATRTSVNEQFF.

The chain employs TRBV10-2 and TRBJ2-3, with a possible D match to TRBD1 (6 bases). Trimming took 8 bases from V and 3 from J, leaving 6 bases between them. Per germline, CDR1 WSHSY and CDR2 SAAADI. This CDR3 is built from 11 residues. Written as DNA, the CDR3 is TGCGCCAGCGGACAGACAGATACGCAGTATTTT. It specifies CASGQTDTQYF.

On this clonotype itself: This sequence may be a read error, since a much larger clone differs from it by one base. The chain employs TRBV7-6 and TRBJ1-2; the D gene is possibly TRBD1 (6 bases). Germline values: CDR1 SGHVS, CDR2 FNYEAQ. This CDR3 region has 13 residues. This CDR3 is CASSPGGLGGCTF. The DNA of the CDR3 is TGTGCCAGCAGCCCCGGGGGGCTGGGGGGCTGCACCTTC.

The chain carries TRBV20-1 and TRBJ2-3; tentatively, D is TRBD1 (5 bases). CDR1 is DFQATT and CDR2 is SNEGSKA in the germline V gene (reference sequence). This CDR3 is 14 amino acids long. V lost 6 bases and J lost 2, with 15 bases in between. CDR3 sequence: CSATQGAPTDTQYF. CDR3 bases: TGCAGTGCCACCCAGGGCGCTCCCACAGATACGCAGTATTTT.

At least ten counts were recorded for this clonotype. The rearrangement joins TRBV12-3 or TRBV12-4 to TRBJ1-2; D perhaps matches TRBD1 (5 bases). V shed 2 bases and J shed 6 bases, with 16 bases lying between them. This CDR3 contains 15 residues. The CDR3 spells CASSLRGRAWNGYTF. The CDR3 DNA follows: TGTGCCAGCAGTTTAAGGGGACGGGCATGGAATGGCTACACCTTC.